This entry features one TCR beta chain sequence. Assay: immunoSEQ multiplex PCR; the TCRdb copy retains only in-frame clones and omits some. The sample carries about 550,000 clones, around 95% recorded once. The sample is drawn from a study of shared clonotypes between healthy human individuals. The J segment lost 2 bases and the V segment lost 7 bases, leaving 7 bases of the junction unmatched. The CDR3 extends over 15 amino acids. Looked up from germline, CDR1 is MDHEN and CDR2 is SYDVKM. Terminally differentiated effector memory CD45RA+ cells were left out of the naive CD8 fraction, which was CD45RO-negative and positively selected for CCR7.

This rearrangement joins TRBV28 to TRBJ1-2, with TRBD1 matching 10 bases. Sequencing was performed on naive CD8+ T cells sorted from blood. The receptor was isolated from a woman under 40 in good health. CDR3 bases: TGTGCCAGCAATGGACAGGGGGAGTTGAACTATGGCTACACCTTC. This translates into CASNGQGELNYGYTF.